A single sample is the source of the 11 T cell receptor beta chains below, sequenced in a study of blood T cells in healthy people across ages. A J-beta primer mix and a sample-barcoded 5' primer were used in a second PCR of about 7 to 12 cycles. TCRdb ran MiXCR on the 5' RACE reads and lists one entry per CDR3 protein. The repertoire holds about 730,000 distinct CDR3 sequences, with 35% to 45% as singletons. Sequencing input: blood. Source of these receptors: a woman in her sixties or seventies in good health.

This clonotype came up a few times. The chain combines TRBV13 with TRBJ2-1, with D possibly TRBD2 on 5 matching bases. CDR1 and CDR2 (germline): PRHDT, FYEKMQ (reference sequence). The CDR3 spans 17 residues. Trimming took 5 bases from V and 0 from J, leaving 17 bases between them. The CDR3 DNA is TGTGCCAGCAGCGTCCCTTATTCTACTAGCTCCTACAATGAGCAGTTCTTC. Translation: CASSVPYSTSSYNEQFF.

This clonotype was counted a few times. The chain carries TRBV13 and TRBJ2-5; D tentatively fits TRBD1 or TRBD2 (5 bases each). The J call may be in error: the DNA end matches TRBJ2-7 better. The V gene's germline CDR1 is PRHDT and CDR2 FYEKMQ (reference sequence). This CDR3 has 14 residues. The CDR3: CASSPGLVPGEQYF. The DNA for the CDR3 is TGTGCCAGCAGCCCGGGGCTTGTTCCTGGCGAGCAGTACTTC.

The chain joins TRBV9 to TRBJ2-1, with 10 bases fitting TRBD2. The CDR3 has 14 residues. Germline-derived CDR1 and CDR2 are SGDLS and YYNGEE. Trimming took 2 bases from V and 12 from J; bases not matched to a gene: 8. CDR3 sequence reads: CASSVEAGGRWQFF. Here the CDR3 DNA reads TGTGCCAGCAGCGTGGAAGCGGGAGGGCGGTGGCAGTTCTTC.

The chain has TRBV27 and TRBJ1-2, with D possibly being TRBD1 (5 bases). This CDR3 contains 15 residues. Germline CDR1 reads MNHEY; CDR2 reads SMNVEV (reference sequence). V shed 5 bases and J shed 6 bases, with 19 bases lying between them. CDR3 loop: CASSPQTVSRNGYTF. CDR3 DNA sequence: TGTGCCAGCAGTCCCCAGACAGTCTCTAGGAATGGCTACACCTTC.

In this sample, this clonotype turned up once. The chain is built from TRBV28 and TRBJ1-2; tentatively, D is TRBD1 (6 bases). Looked up from germline, CDR1 is MDHEN and CDR2 is SYDVKM. The CDR3 has 14 residues. Trimming took off 6 bases at V and 8 bases at J, with 19 bases between the two ends. As DNA, the CDR3 is TGTGCCAGCAGCTCCCGCTGGGGGGCGCGGGGCTACACCTTC. Protein: CASSSRWGARGYTF.

The V and J genes are TRBV7-2 and TRBJ2-5; 7 bases are a match to TRBD2. Germline V lookup: CDR1 SGHTA, CDR2 FQGNSA. This CDR3 spans 15 amino acids. With 0 bases clipped from V and 11 bases from J, the junction kept 12 bases outside the gene matches. The CDR3 protein is CASSLAAGATGGQYF. The CDR3 DNA follows: TGTGCCAGCAGCTTAGCGGCGGGAGCGACGGGTGGGCAGTACTTC.

This clonotype was seen ten or more times. V usage is TRBV29-1 and J usage is TRBJ2-5; no firm D call. In germline, CDR1 is SQVTM, CDR2 ANQGSEA. Trimming stripped 3 bases from V and 5 bases from J, with 4 bases between. This CDR3 region has 10 residues. The CDR3 DNA sequence: TGCAGCGTTGATGTGGAGACCCAGTACTTC. Translated: CSVDVETQYF.

V gene TRBV9 combines with J gene TRBJ2-2; 8 bases fit TRBD2. Looked up from germline, CDR1 is SGDLS and CDR2 is YYNGEE. V was clipped by 1 base and J by 3 bases; unmatched bases: 5. The CDR3 contains 16 residues. The DNA for the CDR3 is TGTGCCAGCAGCGTATCGCTAGCGGGTGACACCGGGGAGCTGTTTTTT. Amino acid sequence: CASSVSLAGDTGELFF.

This clonotype has just one count. CDR3 sequence (DNA): TGTGCCAGCAGCCCCACTGAGGACAGGGGGCTCTATGGCTACACCTTC. This gives the protein CASSPTEDRGLYGYTF. V is TRBV4-2 and J is TRBJ1-2; TRBD1 matches at 11 bases. V shed 4 bases and J 4 bases; nucleotides not matched to a gene: 8. Germline V gene data show CDR1 as LGHNA and CDR2 as YNFKEQ. This CDR3 has 16 residues.

This clonotype was counted a few times. The V gene is TRBV4-2, the J gene TRBJ2-1, with TRBD2 identical over 10 bases. V was pared by 0 bases and J by 4 bases, with 6 bases of the junction left unmatched. Germline CDR1 LGHNA, CDR2 YNFKEQ. The CDR3 spans 17 residues. This chain's CDR3 is CASSQDLAGGFYNEQFF. CDR3 nucleotides: TGTGCCAGCAGCCAAGATTTAGCGGGGGGATTTTACAATGAGCAGTTCTTC.

This chain links TRBV20-1 with TRBJ2-1; 7 nucleotides align to TRBD2. Germline CDR1 DFQATT, CDR2 SNEGSKA (reference sequence). The CDR3 has 16 residues. Germline trimming cut 5 bases from V and 0 bases from J; bases unmatched to any gene: 10. The CDR3 bases are TGCAGTGCTTCCTATCCGGGCGGGAGCTCCTACAATGAGCAGTTCTTC. It yields the protein CSASYPGGSSYNEQFF.